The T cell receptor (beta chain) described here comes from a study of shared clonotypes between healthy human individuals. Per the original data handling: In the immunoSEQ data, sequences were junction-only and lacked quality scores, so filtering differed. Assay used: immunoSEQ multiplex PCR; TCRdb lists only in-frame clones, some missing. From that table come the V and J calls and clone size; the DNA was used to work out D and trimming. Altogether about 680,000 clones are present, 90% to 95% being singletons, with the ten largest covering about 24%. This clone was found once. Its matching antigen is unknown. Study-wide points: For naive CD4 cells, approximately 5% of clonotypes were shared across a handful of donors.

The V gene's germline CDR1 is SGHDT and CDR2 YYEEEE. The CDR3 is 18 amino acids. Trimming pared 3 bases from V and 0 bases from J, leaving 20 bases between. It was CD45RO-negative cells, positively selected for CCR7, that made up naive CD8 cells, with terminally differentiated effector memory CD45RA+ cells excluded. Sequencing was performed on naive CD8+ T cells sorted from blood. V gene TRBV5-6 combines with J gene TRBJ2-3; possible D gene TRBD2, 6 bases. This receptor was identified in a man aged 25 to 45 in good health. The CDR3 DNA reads TGTGCCAGCAGCTCCCCGGCCTTTAGCGGCACGAGCACAGATACGCAGTATTTT. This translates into CASSSPAFSGTSTDTQYF. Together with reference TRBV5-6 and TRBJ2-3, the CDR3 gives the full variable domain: DAGVTQSPTHLIKTRGQQVTLRCSPKSGHDTVSWYQQALGQGPQFIFQYYEEEERQRGNFPDRFSGHQFPNYSSELNVNALLLGDSALYLCASSSPAFSGTSTDTQYFGPGTRLTVL.